This T cell receptor (beta chain) was identified in a study of T cell responses to AZD1222 COVID-19 vaccine. The protocol was immunoSEQ multiplex PCR, while the TCRdb copy is restricted to in-frame clones and leaves out a portion. Of over 90,000 clones in the sample, approximately 90% are singletons; the top ten hold under 3.5%. Trimming removed 7 bases at V and 5 bases at J, with 20 bases between. The germline CDR1 and CDR2 sequences are LNHNV and YYDKDF (reference sequence). The CDR3 loop spans 15 amino acids. The receptor was derived from an adult who received the AZD1222 COVID-19 vaccine. The V call is TRBV15, the J call TRBJ1-1, with TRBD1 as a possible D gene (6 bases). Specimen: peripheral blood, collected 28 days after the second AZD1222 dose. The CDR3, as DNA: TGTGCCACCAACCTAAAAACAGGGTTAAGGACTGAAGCTTTCTTT. It codes for CATNLKTGLRTEAFF. Looking up the rest from reference TRBV15 and TRBJ1-1 gives the full variable domain: DAMVIQNPRYQVTQFGKPVTLSCSQTLNHNVMYWYQQKSSQAPKLLFHYYDKDFNNEADTPDNFQSRRPNTSFCFLDIRSPGLGDTAMYLCATNLKTGLRTEAFFGQGTRLTVV.